The sequence of this T cell receptor beta chain was determined in a study of blood T cells in healthy people across ages. With a J-beta primer mix and a sample-barcoded 5' primer, a second PCR ran about 6 to 11 cycles. TCRdb used MiXCR to reprocess the 5' RACE reads, holding one entry per CDR3 protein. The profile shows about 1.8 million distinct CDR3 sequences, approximately 50% of them singletons. Between the trimmed V and J ends, which lost 5 bases and 4 bases, there was a span of 9 bases. The germline V gene has CDR1 SEHNR and CDR2 FQNEAQ (reference sequence). There are 13 residues in the CDR3. The receptor's source is a woman aged 40 to 50 in good health. The sequencing sample was made of blood. The gene calls are TRBV7-9 and TRBJ2-1, with D hard to call. The CDR3, as DNA: TGTGCCAGCAGCCCTACAGAATACAATGAGCAGTTCTTC. It is translated as CASSPTEYNEQFF.